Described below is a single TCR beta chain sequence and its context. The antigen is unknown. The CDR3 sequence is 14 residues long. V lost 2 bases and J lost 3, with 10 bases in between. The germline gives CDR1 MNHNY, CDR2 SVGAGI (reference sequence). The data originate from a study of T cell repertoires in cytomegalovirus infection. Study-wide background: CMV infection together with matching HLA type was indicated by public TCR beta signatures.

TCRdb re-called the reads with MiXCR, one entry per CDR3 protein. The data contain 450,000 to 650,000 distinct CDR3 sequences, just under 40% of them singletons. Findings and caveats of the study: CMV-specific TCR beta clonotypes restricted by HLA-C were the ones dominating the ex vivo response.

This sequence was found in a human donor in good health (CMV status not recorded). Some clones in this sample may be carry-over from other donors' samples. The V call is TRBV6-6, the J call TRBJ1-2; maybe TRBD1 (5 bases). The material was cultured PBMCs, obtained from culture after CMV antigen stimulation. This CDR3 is CASSYLGGYYGYTF. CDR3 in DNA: TGTGCCAGCAGTTACCTGGGGGGGTACTATGGCTACACCTTC.